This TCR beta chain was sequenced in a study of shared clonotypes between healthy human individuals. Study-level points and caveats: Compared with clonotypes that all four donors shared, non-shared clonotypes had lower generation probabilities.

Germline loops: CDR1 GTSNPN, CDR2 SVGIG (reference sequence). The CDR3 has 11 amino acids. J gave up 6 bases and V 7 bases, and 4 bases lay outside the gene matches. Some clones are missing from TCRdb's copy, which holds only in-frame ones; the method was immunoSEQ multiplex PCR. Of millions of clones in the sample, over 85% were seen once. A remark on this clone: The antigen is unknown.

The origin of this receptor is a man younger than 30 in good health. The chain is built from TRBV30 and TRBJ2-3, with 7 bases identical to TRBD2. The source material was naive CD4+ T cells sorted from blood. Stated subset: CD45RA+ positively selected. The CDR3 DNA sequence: TGTGCCTCTGGGACTACGGATACGCAGTATTTT. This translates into CASGTTDTQYF.